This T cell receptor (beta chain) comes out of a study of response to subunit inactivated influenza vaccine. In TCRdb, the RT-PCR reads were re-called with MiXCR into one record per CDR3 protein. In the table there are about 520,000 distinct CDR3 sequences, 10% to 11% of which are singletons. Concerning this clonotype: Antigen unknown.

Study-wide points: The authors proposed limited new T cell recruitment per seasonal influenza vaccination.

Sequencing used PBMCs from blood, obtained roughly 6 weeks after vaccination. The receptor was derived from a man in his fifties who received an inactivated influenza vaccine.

CDR3 protein: CATKGASSYNEQFF. The CDR3 DNA reads TGTGCGACCAAGGGCGCGAGCTCCTACAATGAGCAGTTCTTC. This rearrangement joins TRBV6-2 or TRBV6-3 to TRBJ2-1; the D is unclear. The CDR3 is 14 amino acids. Germline CDR1 is MNHEY and CDR2 is SVGEGT.